A single TCR beta chain is shown here with its context. Per germline, CDR1 SNHLY and CDR2 FYNNEI. Losses at the gene ends were 6 bases for V and 7 bases for J; bases not matched to a gene: 8. This CDR3 comprises 15 residues. The data were taken from a study of OX40 agonist ivuxolimab in advanced cancers. Turning to the study itself: Intravenous ivuxolimab was administered to patients every 2 weeks at 0.01 to 10 mg/kg. In three patients, partial responses were observed, one with hepatocellular carcinoma and two with cutaneous melanoma.

Peripheral blood came from all dose cohorts at three timepoints. The protocol was immunoSEQ multiplex PCR, while the TCRdb copy is restricted to in-frame clones and leaves out a portion. The sample includes 70,000 or so clones, over 75% of them seen just once. This sequence was found in an adult with an advanced solid tumor such as melanoma, head and neck, liver or kidney cancer. This sequence joins TRBV2 and TRBJ2-3; TRBD2 matches at 12 bases. Specimen: CD4+ or CD8+ T cells sorted from blood, collected in a trial of the OX40 agonist ivuxolimab. This CDR3 is CASSTGTSGLYTQYF. DNA of the CDR3: TGTGCCAGCAGCACCGGGACTAGCGGGTTATATACGCAGTATTTT.